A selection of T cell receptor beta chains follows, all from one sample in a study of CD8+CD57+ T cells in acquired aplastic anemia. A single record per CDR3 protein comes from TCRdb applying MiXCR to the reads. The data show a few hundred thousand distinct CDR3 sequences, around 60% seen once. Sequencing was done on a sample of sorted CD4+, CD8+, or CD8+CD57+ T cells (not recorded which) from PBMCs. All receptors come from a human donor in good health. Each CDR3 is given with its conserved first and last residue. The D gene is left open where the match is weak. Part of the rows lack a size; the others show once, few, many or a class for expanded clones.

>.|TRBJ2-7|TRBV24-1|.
CATSDLGSEQYF
TGTGCCACCAGTGATCTGGGTAGCGAGCAGTACTTC
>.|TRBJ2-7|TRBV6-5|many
CASSYSFWDGSYEQYF
TGTGCCAGCAGTTACTCATTCTGGGACGGCTCCTACGAGCAGTACTTC
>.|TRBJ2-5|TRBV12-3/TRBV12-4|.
CASSYEGGGETQYF
TGTGCCAGCAGTTACGAAGGGGGGGGAGAGACCCAGTACTTC
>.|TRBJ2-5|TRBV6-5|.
CASSPGQRGETQYF
TGTGCCAGCAGTCCCGGACAGCGAGGGGAGACCCAGTACTTC
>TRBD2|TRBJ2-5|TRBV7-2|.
CASSSRLAGGLETQYF
TGTGCCAGCAGCTCACGACTAGCGGGGGGGCTGGAGACCCAGTACTTC
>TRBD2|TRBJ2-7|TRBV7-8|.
CASSLLRTGGSEQYF
TGTGCCAGCAGCCTCCTACGTACGGGAGGGTCCGAGCAGTACTTC
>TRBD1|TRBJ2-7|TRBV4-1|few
CASSSGTGDYEQYF
TGCGCCAGCAGCTCCGGGACAGGGGACTACGAGCAGTACTTC
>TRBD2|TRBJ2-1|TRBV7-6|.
CASSLATGLAGGENEQFF
TGTGCCAGCAGCTTAGCCACCGGACTAGCGGGGGGGGAAAATGAGCAGTTCTTC
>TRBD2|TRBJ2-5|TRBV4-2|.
CASSRSWTREETQYF
TGTGCCAGCAGCCGTAGCTGGACTAGGGAAGAGACCCAGTACTTC
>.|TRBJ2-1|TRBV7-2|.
CASSFGVREQFF
TGTGCCAGCAGCTTTGGGGTCCGTGAGCAGTTCTTC
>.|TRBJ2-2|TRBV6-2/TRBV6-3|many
CASSSLTGTAGELFF
TGTGCCAGCAGTTCCTTGACAGGCACCGCCGGGGAGCTGTTTTTT
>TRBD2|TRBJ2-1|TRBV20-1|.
CSARDSGPTSYNEQFF
TGCAGTGCTAGGGATAGCGGGCCTACCTCCTACAATGAGCAGTTCTTC
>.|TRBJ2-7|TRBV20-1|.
CSARGQYF
TGCAGTGCTAGAGGGCAGTACTTC
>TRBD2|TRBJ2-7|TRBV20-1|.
CSAPSGGFQGEQYF
TGCAGTGCTCCTAGCGGGGGTTTCCAGGGGGAGCAGTACTTC
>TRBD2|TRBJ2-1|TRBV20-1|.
CSAREPGGYTEQFF
TGCAGTGCTAGAGAGCCGGGAGGGTATACTGAGCAGTTCTTC
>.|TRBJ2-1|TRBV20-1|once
CSAPGGGRGNEQFF
TGCAGTGCCCCTGGGGGGGGCCGAGGGAATGAGCAGTTCTTC
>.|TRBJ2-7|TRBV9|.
CASRERVPYEQYF
TGTGCCAGCAGGGAAAGGGTCCCCTACGAGCAGTACTTC
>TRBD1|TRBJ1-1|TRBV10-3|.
CAIRDSMNTEAFF
TGTGCCATAAGGGACAGCATGAACACTGAAGCTTTCTTT
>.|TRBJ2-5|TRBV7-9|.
CASSAQGTQYF
TGTGCCAGCAGCGCTCAGGGTACCCAGTACTTC
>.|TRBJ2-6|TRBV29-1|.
CSVVRDTSSASGANVLTF
TGCAGCGTTGTCAGGGACACCTCCTCCGCTTCTGGGGCCAACGTCCTGACTTTC
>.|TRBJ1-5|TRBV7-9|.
CASFSEREMNQPQHF
TGTGCCAGCTTTTCAGAGAGGGAAATGAATCAGCCCCAGCATTTT
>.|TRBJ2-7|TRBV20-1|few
CSASRVLGQPYF
TGCAGTGCTAGTCGTGTGCTTGGACAGCCGTACTTC
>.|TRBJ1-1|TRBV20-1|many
CSAIESGRANTEAFF
TGCAGTGCTATTGAGTCGGGACGTGCGAACACTGAAGCTTTCTTT
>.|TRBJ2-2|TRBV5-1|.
CASSLAGISGTGELFF
TGCGCCAGCAGCTTGGCTGGAATCTCCGGCACCGGGGAGCTGTTTTTT
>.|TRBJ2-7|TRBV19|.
CASSIGSTYEQYF
TGTGCCAGTAGTATTGGGAGTACCTACGAGCAGTACTTC
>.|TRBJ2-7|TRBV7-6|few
CASSESLGTYEQYF
TGCGCCAGCAGTGAGTCGTTGGGGACCTACGAGCAGTACTTC
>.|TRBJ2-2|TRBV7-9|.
CASSSGYTGELFF
TGTGCCAGCAGCTCAGGCTACACCGGGGAGCTGTTTTTT
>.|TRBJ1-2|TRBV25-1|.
CASSPSGTRYFDGHTF
TGTGCCAGCAGTCCATCGGGGACGAGATATTTCGATGGCCACACCTTC
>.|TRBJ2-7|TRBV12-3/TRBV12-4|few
CASSSLVLDYEQYF
TGTGCCAGCAGTTCTTTGGTCCTTGACTACGAGCAGTACTTC
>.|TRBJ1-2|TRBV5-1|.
CASSLEGVAGYTF
TGCGCCAGCAGCTTGGAGGGGGTCGCTGGCTACACCTTC
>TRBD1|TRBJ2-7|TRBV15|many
CATSSSVGDSSYEQYF
TGTGCCACCAGCAGTAGTGTGGGGGACAGCTCCTACGAGCAGTACTTC
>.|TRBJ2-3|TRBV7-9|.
CASSLILDTQYF
TGTGCCAGCAGCTTAATTCTGGATACGCAGTATTTT
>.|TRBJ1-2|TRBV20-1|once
CSAKGPASLYGCTF
.
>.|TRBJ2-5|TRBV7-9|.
CASSPGGSSQETQYF
TGTGCCAGCAGCCCTGGGGGGTCCAGTCAAGAGACCCAGTACTTC
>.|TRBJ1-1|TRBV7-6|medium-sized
CASSLGGITEAFF
TGTGCCAGCAGCTTGGGGGGGATTACTGAAGCTTTCTTT
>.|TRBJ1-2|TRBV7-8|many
CASLRSGDTGYTF
TGTGCCAGCTTACGTTCTGGGGATACGGGCTACACCTTC
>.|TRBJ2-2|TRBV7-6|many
CASSAGLVGTGELFF
TGTGCCAGCAGCGCAGGGCTAGTTGGCACCGGGGAGCTGTTTTTT
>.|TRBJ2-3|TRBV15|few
CATSRDSRGTQYF
TGTGCCACCAGCAGAGATAGCAGAGGTACGCAGTATTTT
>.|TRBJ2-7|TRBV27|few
CASSLWGGPYEQYF
TGTGCCAGCAGTTTATGGGGGGGCCCCTACGAGCAGTACTTC
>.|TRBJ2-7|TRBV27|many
CASRPTPGGGGYEQYF
TGTGCCAGCAGACCGACCCCAGGGGGAGGTGGCTACGAGCAGTACTTC
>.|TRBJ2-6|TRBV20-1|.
CSARLTGSGANVLTF
TGCAGTGCTAGACTTACGGGCTCTGGGGCCAACGTCCTGACTTTC
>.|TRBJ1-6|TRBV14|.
CASGRTNGNSPLHF
TGTGCCTCCGGCCGCACGAACGGGAATTCACCCCTCCACTTT
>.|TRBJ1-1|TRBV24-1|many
CATEGGGGDTEAFF
TGTGCCACCGAAGGTGGGGGTGGAGACACTGAAGCTTTCTTT
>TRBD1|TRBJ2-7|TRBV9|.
CASSALRQGFINEQYF
TGTGCCAGCAGCGCCCTAAGACAGGGTTTTATCAACGAGCAGTACTTC
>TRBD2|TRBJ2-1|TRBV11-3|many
CASSPGGGLNEQFF
TGTGCCAGCAGCCCCGGCGGGGGGTTGAATGAGCAGTTCTTC
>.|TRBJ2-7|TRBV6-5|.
CASSYGVGYEQYF
TGTGCCAGCAGTTATGGGGTGGGTTACGAGCAGTACTTC
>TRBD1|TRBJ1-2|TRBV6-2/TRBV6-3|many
CASSPGTGNFYTF
TGTGCCAGCAGTCCCGGGACAGGGAATTTCTACACCTTC
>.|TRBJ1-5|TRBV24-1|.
CATSDPTSPNQPQHF
TGTGCCACCAGTGATCCGACCTCCCCTAATCAGCCCCAGCATTTT
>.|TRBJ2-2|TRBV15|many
CATSRLTQGSGELFF
TGTGCCACCAGCAGACTTACGCAGGGGTCCGGGGAGCTGTTTTTT
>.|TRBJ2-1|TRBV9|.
CASSVGQTNEQFF
TGTGCCAGCAGCGTAGGGCAGACTAATGAGCAGTTCTTC
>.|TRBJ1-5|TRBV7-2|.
CASSLDSSNQPQHF
TGTGCCAGCAGCTTAGACTCCAGCAATCAGCCCCAGCATTTT
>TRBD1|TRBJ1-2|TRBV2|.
CASKPFGTGSHGYTF
TGTGCCAGCAAACCCTTTGGGACAGGCTCTCATGGCTACACCTTC
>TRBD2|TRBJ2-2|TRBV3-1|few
CASSQDSSGTWTGELFF
TGTGCCAGCAGCCAAGATAGTAGCGGGACCTGGACCGGGGAGCTGTTTTTT
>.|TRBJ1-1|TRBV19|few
CASSMSGNTEAFF
TGTGCCAGTAGTATGTCTGGGAACACTGAAGCTTTCTTT
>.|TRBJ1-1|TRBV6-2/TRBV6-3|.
CASGLGPFTEAFF
TGTGCCAGCGGCCTCGGGCCGTTCACTGAAGCTTTCTTT
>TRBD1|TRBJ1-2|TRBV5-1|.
CASSAGQGSGYTF
TGCGCCAGCAGCGCGGGACAGGGTAGTGGCTACACCTTC
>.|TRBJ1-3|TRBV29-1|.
CSAGDSGNTIYF
TGCAGCGCAGGGGACTCTGGAAACACCATATATTTT
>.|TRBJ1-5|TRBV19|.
CASSMIWGPNQPQHF
TGTGCCAGTAGTATGATCTGGGGTCCGAATCAGCCCCAGCATTTT